This TCR beta chain comes out of a study of blood T cell repertoires in COVID-19. Study as a whole: Researchers got acute and convalescent COVID-19 samples from the United States, Italy and Spain. T cells, B-cell-depleted T cells, or PBMCs supplied cDNA or gDNA.

Under the authors' procedure: Amplification of reference gene primers was used by the study to estimate nucleated cell counts. Profiled with immunoSEQ multiplex PCR; TCRdb holds only in-frame clones, not every one. D and trimming were read from the DNA, whereas the V and J calls and clone size are those reported in that table. The data show about 400,000 clones, with roughly 86% seen just once and about 1.7% held by the top ten. The CDR3 is 13 residues long. Germline V gene lookup returns CDR1 SGHNT and CDR2 YYREEE (reference sequence). V dropped 3 bases and J dropped 2 bases, with 9 bases sitting between them. Either two negative PCRs, clearance, or symptom resolution qualified Cohort 3 donors as recovered.

Sequencing was performed on PBMCs or T cells enriched from blood (not recorded which). This TCR derives from a young woman who had recovered from COVID-19. V gene TRBV5-4 combines with J gene TRBJ2-7; D ambiguous. The CDR3 sequence: CASSSPPAYEQYF. DNA for the CDR3: TGTGCCAGCAGCTCCCCCCCGGCCTACGAGCAGTACTTC.